Below, 2 T cell receptor beta chains from the same sample are listed, as sequenced in a study of cytomegalovirus exposure and HLA in healthy donors. PCR involved 60 Vbeta and 13 Jbeta primers. TCRdb keeps only in-frame clones here, not all; method: immunoSEQ multiplex PCR. The sample lists around 130,000 clones; about 8.6% were seen once. Sequenced: PBMCs. The receptors here all came from a middle-aged woman in good health and CMV-seropositive.

This clone was recorded a few times. The chain has TRBV6-5 and TRBJ2-6; D not resolved. Germline V lookup: CDR1 MNHEY, CDR2 SVGAGI. This CDR3 has 14 amino acids. V was pared by 6 bases and J by 0 bases, with 6 bases between. This CDR3 is CASSPYSGANVLTF. CDR3 nucleotides: TGTGCCAGCAGCCCTTACTCTGGGGCCAACGTCCTGACTTTC.

This clone has more than one count but fewer than ten. This rearrangement joins TRBV9 to TRBJ1-1, with no clear D. The CDR3 extends over 13 amino acids. From germline, CDR1 is SGDLS and CDR2 YYNGEE. V was trimmed by 0 bases and J by 5 bases, leaving 8 bases between them. This CDR3 is CASSVAAGTEAFF. For the CDR3, the DNA is TGTGCCAGCAGCGTAGCGGCGGGGACTGAAGCTTTCTTT.